Below, 18 T cell receptor beta chains from the same sample are listed, as sequenced in a study of tumor-infiltrating lymphocytes in primary liver carcinoma. cDNA specific to TCR beta was made from 450 to 650 ng of total RNA, with a constant-region primer employed for priming. Each TCR beta library was derived from three nested multiplex PCR rounds that employed slightly modified ARM-PCR. The two initial PCR rounds, around 10 cycles each, used TRBV1-TRBV30 forward and C-beta reverse primers. TCRdb re-analysed the multiplex PCR reads in MiXCR, keeping a single row per CDR3 protein. This sample has 300,000 to 350,000 distinct CDR3 sequences; around 50% occur once, and the top ten carry approximately 15%. The study extracted blood RNA from unsorted whole blood and also extracted germline DNA. Sequenced sample: peripheral blood. The receptors stem from a young woman with primary liver carcinoma and hepatitis B virus infection.

The V and J genes are TRBV14 and TRBJ2-3; 11 positions agree with TRBD2. After removal of 8 bases from V and 2 bases from J, the junction contained 9 bases not matched to a gene. The germline CDR1 and CDR2 sequences are SGHDN and FVKESK. The CDR3 runs to 16 residues. CDR3 loop: CASCRRLAGTTDTQYF. CDR3 DNA: TGTGCCAGCTGCCGGAGACTAGCGGGAACCACAGATACGCAGTATTTT. Full variable domain (outside the CDR3, taken from reference TRBV14 and TRBJ2-3): EAGVTQFPSHSVIEKGQTVTLRCDPISGHDNLYWYRRVMGKEIKFLLHFVKESKQDESGMPNNRFLAERTGGTYSTLKVQPAELEDSGVYFCASCRRLAGTTDTQYFGPGTRLTVL.

Concerning this clonotype: Just one base apart from a much larger clone, this may be a read error. This chain uses TRBV12-3 or TRBV12-4 with TRBJ2-1; 8 bases are a match to TRBD1. CDR3 length: 16 amino acids. V shed 10 bases, J shed 6 bases, and the junction held 17 bases outside the gene matches. DNA for the CDR3: TGTGCCAACGCGGACAGGGTCACGGGGAATTTCAATGAGCAGTTCTTC. Its translation: CANADRVTGNFNEQFF.

This clonotype was seen many times. This rearrangement joins TRBV6-1 to TRBJ2-5; tentative D call: TRBD2 (7 bases). Germline V lookup: CDR1 MNHNS, CDR2 SASEGT. The CDR3 sequence is 13 residues long. Trimming stripped 8 bases from V and 4 bases from J, with 14 bases between. CDR3 residues: CASSQGRGETQYF. The CDR3 region has the DNA TGTGCCAGCTCGCAGGGGAGGGGAGAGACCCAGTACTTC.

Turning to this clonotype: One junction end disagrees with the germline gene, perhaps due to a read error. The J gene is TRBJ2-5, the V gene TRBV11-2, with D possibly called TRBD1 or TRBD2 (6 bases each). The CDR3 sequence is 15 residues long. The V gene's germline CDR1 is SGHAT and CDR2 FQNNGV. The CDR3 DNA sequence: TGTGCCAGCAGCTTAGGGGACGGGGGCCAGGAGACCCAGTATTTC. As protein: CASSLGDGGQETQYF.

In regard to this clonotype: One junction end does not reproduce the germline sequence, and a read error may be involved. J is TRBJ2-7 and V is TRBV7-8; tentatively, D is TRBD1 (6 bases). The CDR3 totals 15 residues. CDR1 is SGHVS and CDR2 is FQNEAQ in the germline V gene. The CDR3 coding sequence is TGTGCCAGCAGCTCTGAAACAGGGATCTCCTACGAGCAGCACTTC. Translating it yields CASSSETGISYEQHF.

To note about this clonotype: The final CDR3 position lacks the conserved phenylalanine or tryptophan, pointing to a likely read error. The gene calls are TRBV11-2 and TRBJ2-7; 7 bases fit TRBD1. The germline gives CDR1 SGHAT, CDR2 FQNNGV. The CDR3 sequence is 16 residues long. CDR3 residues: CASSTWDSGPDYEQYL. Here the CDR3 DNA reads TGCGCCAGCAGCACTTGGGACAGTGGACCCGACTACGAGCAGTACCTC.

J is TRBJ2-3 and V is TRBV4-1; TRBD2 matches at 8 bases. Per germline, CDR1 MGHRA and CDR2 YSYEKL. V shed 0 bases and J 8 bases; nucleotides not matched to a gene: 13. This CDR3 comprises 17 residues. CDR3 loop: CASSQDLRAGVPGTQYF. The DNA of the CDR3 is TGCGCCAGCAGCCAAGACCTACGAGCGGGGGTCCCTGGTACGCAGTATTTT.

The chain carries TRBV2 and TRBJ1-2, with 7 bases matching TRBD1. This CDR3 has 14 residues. V shed 6 bases, J shed 2 bases, and the junction held 6 bases outside the gene matches. CDR1 and CDR2 from the germline V gene are SNHLY and FYNNEI. CDR3: CASSRQGANYGYTF. The CDR3 DNA is TGTGCCAGCAGCAGACAGGGCGCCAACTATGGCTACACCTTC. Variable domain in full (rest from reference TRBV2 and TRBJ1-2): EPEVTQTPSHQVTQMGQEVILRCVPISNHLYFYWYRQILGQKVEFLVSFYNNEISEKSEIFDDQFSVERPDGSNFTLKIRSTKLEDSAMYFCASSRQGANYGYTFGSGTRLTVV.

The chain employs TRBV4-1 and TRBJ2-5, with D perhaps TRBD1 (6 bases). The germline gives CDR1 MGHRA, CDR2 YSYEKL. CDR3 size: 15 residues. Trimming left V 5 bases short and J 2 bases short, with 15 bases between. For the CDR3, the DNA is TGCGCCAGCAGCTCTCGGACAGTAAGGCAAGAGACCCAGTACTTC. Protein sequence: CASSSRTVRQETQYF.

The rearrangement joins TRBV6-5 to TRBJ2-3; 8 bases align to TRBD1. This CDR3 contains 13 residues. Germline loops: CDR1 MNHEY, CDR2 SVGAGI. The V segment lost 8 bases and the J segment 5 bases; nucleotides outside the gene matches: 6. The CDR3 here is CASQDRVEDTQYF. The CDR3 DNA is TGTGCCAGCCAGGACAGGGTAGAAGATACGCAGTATTTT.

Concerning this clonotype: The CDR3 end shows no conserved phenylalanine or tryptophan, and so a read error is likely. This rearrangement joins TRBV10-3 to TRBJ2-7; 7 bases are shared with TRBD2. Losses at the gene ends were 6 bases for V and 5 bases for J; bases not matched to a gene: 13. This CDR3 has 15 amino acids. The germline V gene has CDR1 ENHRY and CDR2 SYGVKD. The chain's CDR3 is CAISEVTGGGNEQYS. The CDR3 DNA reads as TGTGCCATCAGCGAGGTTACGGGGGGAGGGAACGAGCAGTACTCC.

The chain has TRBV5-5 and TRBJ2-1, with D maybe TRBD2 (5 bases). V gave up 4 bases and J gave up 7 bases, with 15 bases separating them. Germline CDR1 reads SGHKS; CDR2 reads YYEKEE (reference sequence). The CDR3 spans 14 residues. In DNA, the CDR3 is TGTGCCAGCAGCCCTGATGGACGGGGTAATGAGCAGTTCTTC. Residues: CASSPDGRGNEQFF. Full variable domain (outside the CDR3, taken from reference TRBV5-5 and TRBJ2-1): DAGVTQSPTHLIKTRGQQVTLRCSPISGHKSVSWYQQVLGQGPQFIFQYYEKEERGRGNFPDRFSARQFPNYSSELNVNALLLGDSALYLCASSPDGRGNEQFFGPGTRLTVL.

This clonotype was counted at least ten times. The V gene is TRBV7-9, the J gene TRBJ2-7; D might be TRBD1 (5 bases). The CDR3 has 14 residues. V was cut by 3 bases and J by 2 bases, with 11 bases left in between. In germline, CDR1 is SEHNR, CDR2 FQNEAQ (reference sequence). CDR3 region: CASSLAGQAYEQYF. DNA for the CDR3: TGTGCCAGCAGCTTGGCAGGACAAGCCTACGAGCAGTACTTC.

On this clonotype itself: A much larger clone differs by one base, so this may be a read error. V and J are TRBV6-2 or TRBV6-3 and TRBJ2-7; TRBD2 matches 13 bases. This CDR3 is 15 amino acids long. The germline V gene encodes CDR1 MNHEY and CDR2 SVGEGT. J was trimmed by 2 bases and V by 4 bases; bases with no gene match: 2. The CDR3 is CASSWTSGSPYEQYF. DNA for the CDR3: TGTGCCAGCAGTTGGACTAGCGGGAGCCCCTACGAGCAGTACTTC.

This clonotype was seen many times. The chain carries TRBV29-1 and TRBJ2-2, with 9 bases aligning to TRBD1. This CDR3 is built from 14 residues. Trimming took 6 bases from V and 1 from J; bases not matched to a gene: 3. Germline V lookup: CDR1 SQVTM, CDR2 ANQGSEA. This chain's CDR3 is CSVGTGMNTGELFF. Here the CDR3 DNA reads TGCAGCGTCGGGACAGGGATGAACACCGGGGAGCTGTTTTTT.

The V and J genes are TRBV7-8 and TRBJ1-1; D unresolved. V was trimmed by 5 bases and J by 6 bases, leaving 19 bases between them. The CDR3 has 15 residues. The germline gives CDR1 SGHVS, CDR2 FQNEAQ. The DNA of the CDR3 is TGTGCCAGCAGCCCTAGCCGACGCCCTGGGGCTGAAGCTTTCTTT. Protein: CASSPSRRPGAEAFF. The entire variable domain, with the rest obtained from reference TRBV7-8 and TRBJ1-1, is as follows: GAGVSQSPRYKVAKRGQDVALRCDPISGHVSLFWYQQALGQGPEFLTYFQNEAQLDKSGLPSDRFFAERPEGSVSTLKIQRTQQEDSAVYLCASSPSRRPGAEAFFGQGTRLTVV.

Notes on this clonotype: A clone one base away is much larger, so this may be a read error. The rearrangement links TRBV6-5 to TRBJ2-1, with TRBD2 matching 13 bases. CDR3 length equals 17 residues. Germline V CDR1 and CDR2: MNHEY, SVGAGI. This chain's CDR3 is CTSSYSGGLAGPNEQFF. For the CDR3, the DNA is TGTACCAGCAGTTACTCGGGGGGACTAGCGGGGCCCAATGAGCAGTTCTTC.

This clonotype was detected ten times or more. This chain links TRBV12-3 or TRBV12-4 with TRBJ2-7, with D perhaps matching TRBD1 (6 bases). This CDR3 contains 15 residues. V was pared by 0 bases and J by 5 bases, with 14 bases between. The CDR3 region is CASSLAGGYRNEQYF. CDR3 bases: TGTGCCAGCAGTTTAGCAGGGGGTTATAGGAACGAGCAGTACTTC.